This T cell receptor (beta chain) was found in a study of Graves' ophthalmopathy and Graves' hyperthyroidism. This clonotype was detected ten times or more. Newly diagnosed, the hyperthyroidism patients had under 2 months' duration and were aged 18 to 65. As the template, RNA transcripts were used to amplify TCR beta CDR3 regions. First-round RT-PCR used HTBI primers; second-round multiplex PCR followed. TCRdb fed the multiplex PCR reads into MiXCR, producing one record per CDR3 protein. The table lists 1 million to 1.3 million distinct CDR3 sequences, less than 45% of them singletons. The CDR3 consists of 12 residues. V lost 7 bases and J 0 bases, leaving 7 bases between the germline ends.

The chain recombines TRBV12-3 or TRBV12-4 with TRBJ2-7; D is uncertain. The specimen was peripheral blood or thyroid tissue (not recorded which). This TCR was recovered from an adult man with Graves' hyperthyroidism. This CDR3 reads CASMRSSYEQYF. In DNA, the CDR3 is TGTGCCAGCATGAGAAGCTCCTACGAGCAGTACTTC.